Presented here are 11 T cell receptor beta chains from one specimen sequenced in a study of cytomegalovirus exposure and HLA in healthy donors. The PCR ran on 60 Vbeta and 13 Jbeta primers. Only in-frame clones appear in the TCRdb table, and some are missing; sequencing was by immunoSEQ multiplex PCR. The repertoire holds about 160,000 clones, with around 80% as singletons. The sample comprised PBMCs. These receptors were obtained from a man under 40 in good health and CMV-seronegative.

This rearrangement joins TRBV19 to TRBJ2-4, with 7 nucleotides matching TRBD1. The ends lost 3 bases at V and 14 bases at J; junction bases unmatched: 10. CDR1 is LNHDA and CDR2 is SQIVND in the germline V gene (reference sequence). CDR3 length equals 13 residues. The CDR3 sequence: CASSMQPQGQKYF. The CDR3 DNA reads TGTGCCAGTAGTATGCAGCCCCAGGGACAGAAGTACTTC.

V gene TRBV5-1 combines with J gene TRBJ1-1, with 8 bases that match TRBD1. CDR3 length: 16 residues. CDR1 and CDR2 (germline): SGHRS, YFSETQ. Germline trimming cut 3 bases from V and 1 base from J; bases unmatched to any gene: 8. DNA of the CDR3: TGCGCCAGCAGCTGGGCCAGAGACAGGGGGAACACTGAAGCTTTCTTT. It is translated as CASSWARDRGNTEAFF.

The rearrangement links TRBV7-2 to TRBJ1-4, with a possible D match to TRBD1 (6 bases). This CDR3 has 16 amino acids. The V end was cut by 4 bases, the J end by 10 bases, with 22 bases between. CDR1 is SGHTA, CDR2 FQGNSA, per germline. The CDR3 loop is CASSSIQGQDGRKLFF. In DNA, the CDR3 is TGTGCCAGCAGCTCTATCCAGGGGCAGGACGGGCGAAAACTGTTTTTT.

The rearrangement uses TRBV28 and TRBJ2-1; maybe TRBD2 (6 bases). The CDR3 spans 14 residues. Germline assignment: CDR1 MDHEN and CDR2 SYDVKM. V lost 7 bases and J 8 bases, leaving 18 bases between the germline ends. The CDR3 DNA sequence: TGTGCCAGCATGACCAGAGGCCCGGGGGATGAGCAGTTCTTC. Protein product: CASMTRGPGDEQFF.

The chain recombines TRBV19 with TRBJ2-5; D gene ambiguous. The end of the DNA is better explained by TRBJ2-7, so the J call may be wrong. Germline V lookup: CDR1 LNHDA, CDR2 SQIVND (reference sequence). The CDR3 loop spans 14 amino acids. In DNA, the CDR3 is TGTGCCAGTAGTGGGTGGCAGGACTCCTACGAGCAGTACTTC. This translates into CASSGWQDSYEQYF.

As to this clone: The junction does not match germline at one end; this may be a read error. V is TRBV10-1 and J is TRBJ2-7, with D possibly being TRBD1 (5 bases). Per the germline V gene, CDR1 is WNHNN and CDR2 is SYGVQD (reference sequence). CDR3 size: 13 residues. The CDR3 sequence is CASSESPGYEQYF. CDR3 in DNA: TGCGCCAGCAGCGAGTCCCCAGGGTACGAGCAGTACTTC.

This chain's CDR3 is CASSGRTSGGVGQETQYF. In DNA, the CDR3 is TGTGCCAGCAGCGGGCGGACTAGCGGGGGGGTGGGCCAAGAGACCCAGTACTTC. The gene calls are TRBV13 and TRBJ2-5, with TRBD2 identical over 15 bases. V shed 5 bases and J 1 base; nucleotides not matched to a gene: 8. The germline V gene encodes CDR1 PRHDT and CDR2 FYEKMQ (reference sequence). This CDR3 has 18 amino acids.

This chain joins TRBV5-4 and TRBJ2-1; D is undetermined. Germline V lookup: CDR1 SGHNT, CDR2 YYREEE (reference sequence). The CDR3 spans 14 residues. V gave up 4 bases and J gave up 7 bases, with 15 bases separating them. CDR3 residues: CASSPWQVNNEQFF. CDR3 DNA sequence: TGTGCCAGCAGCCCCTGGCAGGTAAATAATGAGCAGTTCTTC.

This clone occurred a few times. The chain joins TRBV29-1 to TRBJ1-6; TRBD1 matches at 8 bases. After removal of 6 bases from V and 4 bases from J, the junction contained 2 bases not matched to a gene. This CDR3 spans 13 amino acids. Germline V gene data show CDR1 as SQVTM and CDR2 as ANQGSEA. The CDR3 DNA is TGCAGCGTCCGGGACAGGTATAATTCACCCCTCCACTTT. Residues: CSVRDRYNSPLHF.

In its sample, this clone was seen once. The V gene is TRBV4-3, the J gene TRBJ2-1; tentative D call: TRBD2 (6 bases). The V gene lost 1 base and the J gene lost 5 bases, with 15 bases spanning the gap. The CDR3 runs to 16 residues. The germline CDR1 and CDR2 sequences are LGHNA and YSLEER. In DNA, the CDR3 is TGCGCCAGCAGCCAAGGGGTGGGGGGACCAAACAATGAGCAGTTCTTC. Translation: CASSQGVGGPNNEQFF.

The chain carries TRBV7-8 and TRBJ1-3; D is ambiguous. The CDR3 extends over 16 amino acids. Germline CDR1 and CDR2: SGHVS and FQNEAQ. V was shortened by 1 base and J by 0 bases, with 10 bases between the two germline ends. CDR3 in DNA: TGTGCCAGCAGCTTAGGACCGGGTATCTCTGGAAACACCATATATTTT. Its protein product is CASSLGPGISGNTIYF.